This T cell receptor beta chain is from a study of identical twins. Findings and limits, study-wide: Abundant cord blood beta clonotypes carried fewer insertions; memory repertoires showed none.

Using its own MiXCR run on the 5' RACE reads, TCRdb lists one record per CDR3 protein. The table shows fewer than 250,000 distinct CDR3 sequences, with roughly 9.4% occurring only once. The CDR3 has 17 residues. Germline V lookup: CDR1 SGHKS, CDR2 YYEKEE (reference sequence). Unmatched junction bases numbered 11, after V lost 4 bases and J lost 1 base. This clonotype was observed a few times. Its antigen is undetermined. The receptor was isolated from a woman aged 18-35 years in good health. The rearrangement uses TRBV5-5 and TRBJ2-5, with 9 bases fitting TRBD1. Specimen: memory (CD45RO+) T cells sorted from blood. This CDR3 reads CASSRQLGQGRQETQYF. The CDR3 nucleotides read TGTGCCAGCAGCCGACAACTGGGACAGGGACGCCAAGAGACCCAGTACTTC.